This TCR beta chain was found in a study of T cell repertoires in aging, cancer and after chemotherapy. Looking at the study overall: Six age groups, ranging from 30 or younger to 70 or older, included the donors. Pre- and post-chemotherapy samples were paired from chronic lymphocytic leukemia patients treated with fludarabine- or bendamustine-based regimens.

The CDR3 consists of 15 residues. V shed 6 bases and J shed 4 bases, with 16 bases lying between them. TRB rearrangements spanning V, D and J were amplified using mixed TRB-A/B primers. TCRdb reprocessed the multiplex PCR reads via MiXCR and lists one record per CDR3 protein. The table lists 6,500 or so distinct CDR3 sequences, less than 35% of them singletons. The template was genomic DNA from peripheral blood, not RNA. Study outcomes and limitations: These repertoire data do not allow conclusions about immunological memory after chemotherapy. In each cancer cohort, median generation probability increased across chemotherapy, suggesting thymic output rebounded.

This clonotype came up a few times. Its antigen is unidentified. The material sequenced was blood. The sequence derives from a human donor with a blood cancer. The rearrangement uses TRBV12-3 or TRBV12-4 and TRBJ2-1; D may be TRBD2 (6 bases). This CDR3 is CASSQRHGLYNEQFF. Here the CDR3 DNA reads TGTGCCAGCAGCCAACGACACGGACTATACAATGAGCAGTTCTTC.